Sequencing of this T cell receptor (beta chain) was carried out in a study of human T cells and chemical hapten exposure. This clonotype has at least ten counts. TCRdb ran MiXCR on the RACE reads and lists one entry per CDR3 protein. The profile covers roughly 43,000 distinct CDR3 sequences, with 9.5% to 10% appearing a single time and 13% to 15% taken by the ten largest. Time point here: patch test 2, 6 weeks after DPC sensitization. The treatment denotes: therapeutic diphenylcyclopropenone sensitization with weekly scalp DPC. Sequencing started from total RNA isolated from unfractionated whole blood. Between the trimmed V and J ends, which lost 3 bases and 1 base, there was a span of 9 bases. This CDR3 is built from 14 residues.

This TCR was sampled from a woman under 40 with alopecia areata. Some clones in this sample may be carry-over from other donors' samples. Sequencing used whole blood, obtained in connection with sensitization to the hapten diphenylcyclopropenone (DPC). V and J are TRBV12-3 or TRBV12-4 and TRBJ1-1; D is undetermined. CDR3 amino acids: CASSFVQPNTEAFF. CDR3 nucleotides: TGTGCCAGCAGTTTCGTCCAGCCGAACACTGAAGCTTTCTTT.